These T cell receptor beta chains were read from a single sample in a study of cytomegalovirus exposure and HLA in healthy donors. Using immunoSEQ multiplex PCR, the repertoire was profiled, and TCRdb retains in-frame clones only, with some absent. The table has about 76,000 clones, 94% seen once. Sequenced material: PBMCs. The source of these receptors is a man aged 18 to 30 in good health and CMV-seropositive. Each CDR3 is given with its conserved first and last residue. Fields, in order: CDR3 DNA, CDR3 protein, V gene, CDR3 length, clone size, D gene, J gene. D genes are given only for firm matches. Clone sizes are given selectively: once, few, many, or a class where the clone is expanded.

CDR3 DNA: TGTGCCAGCAGCGGGAGGCCGGGACTAGCGGGAGCTTCCAACAATGAGCAGTTCTTC; CDR3 protein: CASSGRPGLAGASNNEQFF; V gene: TRBV11-1; CDR3 length: 19; clone size: -; D gene: TRBD2; J gene: TRBJ2-1
CDR3 DNA: TGCGCCAGCAGCTGGACCCTGACAGCCATGAACACTGAAGCTTTCTTT; CDR3 protein: CASSWTLTAMNTEAFF; V gene: TRBV5-1; CDR3 length: 16; clone size: once; D gene: -; J gene: TRBJ1-1
CDR3 DNA: TGTGCCAGCAGTTTAATCCAGCGGACTAGCACAGATACGCAGTATTTT; CDR3 protein: CASSLIQRTSTDTQYF; V gene: TRBV28; CDR3 length: 16; clone size: -; D gene: -; J gene: TRBJ2-3
CDR3 DNA: TGTGCCTGGGAGGGAATAGGCCCTAACACTGAAGCTTTCTTT; CDR3 protein: CAWEGIGPNTEAFF; V gene: TRBV30; CDR3 length: 14; clone size: -; D gene: -; J gene: TRBJ1-1
CDR3 DNA: TGTGCCAGCAGCTTAGAATATGGGGCCAACGTCCTGACTTTC; CDR3 protein: CASSLEYGANVLTF; V gene: TRBV11-2; CDR3 length: 14; clone size: once; D gene: -; J gene: TRBJ2-6
CDR3 DNA: TGCGCCAGCAGCCCCGGGGACAGGGGCGACCAAGAGACCCAGTACTTC; CDR3 protein: CASSPGDRGDQETQYF; V gene: TRBV4-1; CDR3 length: 16; clone size: -; D gene: TRBD1; J gene: TRBJ2-5
CDR3 DNA: TGTGCTAGCAGCTTTTCATCAAGCGGGAGGGCCGCCGAGACCCAGTACTTC; CDR3 protein: CASSFSSSGRAAETQYF; V gene: TRBV7-7; CDR3 length: 17; clone size: once; D gene: TRBD2; J gene: TRBJ2-5
CDR3 DNA: TGCAGCGTTGAAGATTACGGGAGGGAGGATGAGACCCAGTACTTC; CDR3 protein: CSVEDYGREDETQYF; V gene: TRBV29-1; CDR3 length: 15; clone size: -; D gene: TRBD2; J gene: TRBJ2-5
CDR3 DNA: TGCGCCAGCAGCTCAGAGGAGTTCACTGAAGCTTTCTTT; CDR3 protein: CASSSEEFTEAFF; V gene: TRBV5-1; CDR3 length: 13; clone size: -; D gene: -; J gene: TRBJ1-1
CDR3 DNA: TGTGCCAGCAGTTCGAATTCCATAGCGGGAGCTAGCACAGATACGCAGTATTTT; CDR3 protein: CASSSNSIAGASTDTQYF; V gene: TRBV25-1; CDR3 length: 18; clone size: -; D gene: TRBD2; J gene: TRBJ2-3
CDR3 DNA: TGTGCCATCAGTGAGTCGCGGGAGTGGGGTAACAATGAGCAGTTCTTC; CDR3 protein: CAISESREWGNNEQFF; V gene: TRBV10-3; CDR3 length: 16; clone size: -; D gene: TRBD2; J gene: TRBJ2-1
CDR3 DNA: TGTGCCATCAGGGGGACAGCTGAGAACTATGGCTACACCTTC; CDR3 protein: CAIRGTAENYGYTF; V gene: TRBV10-3; CDR3 length: 14; clone size: -; D gene: TRBD1; J gene: TRBJ1-2
CDR3 DNA: TGTGCCAGCAGCTTGCCAGGGAGCACAGATACGCAGTATTTT; CDR3 protein: CASSLPGSTDTQYF; V gene: TRBV5-4; CDR3 length: 14; clone size: -; D gene: -; J gene: TRBJ2-3
CDR3 DNA: TGTGCCAGCAGCTTAGCGCTGGCAGGGGTGAACTACGAGCAGTACTTC; CDR3 protein: CASSLALAGVNYEQYF; V gene: TRBV7-8; CDR3 length: 16; clone size: -; D gene: -; J gene: TRBJ2-7
CDR3 DNA: TGCAGCGTCCCTAAGGCTAGCGGGAGTAGGAATGAGCAGTTCTTC; CDR3 protein: CSVPKASGSRNEQFF; V gene: TRBV29-1; CDR3 length: 15; clone size: -; D gene: TRBD2; J gene: TRBJ2-1
CDR3 DNA: TGTGCCAGTACAGATCAGCCCCAGCATTTT; CDR3 protein: CASTDQPQHF; V gene: TRBV2; CDR3 length: 10; clone size: -; D gene: -; J gene: TRBJ1-5
CDR3 DNA: TGTGCCAGCAGCTCTCAGTCCCCCGAGCAGTACTTC; CDR3 protein: CASSSQSPEQYF; V gene: TRBV7-9; CDR3 length: 12; clone size: -; D gene: -; J gene: TRBJ2-7
CDR3 DNA: TGTGCCAGCAGCGGGGCGAATGAAAAACTGTTTTTT; CDR3 protein: CASSGANEKLFF; V gene: TRBV9; CDR3 length: 12; clone size: -; D gene: -; J gene: TRBJ1-4
CDR3 DNA: TGTGCCAGCAGTGAATGGCGCGGGAGGTCTAGCTCCTACAATGAGCAGTTCTTC; CDR3 protein: CASSEWRGRSSSYNEQFF; V gene: TRBV6-1; CDR3 length: 18; clone size: -; D gene: TRBD2; J gene: TRBJ2-1
CDR3 DNA: TGTGCCAGCAGCAGAGGGGAGGGAGAGTATCAGCCCCAGCATTTT; CDR3 protein: CASSRGEGEYQPQHF; V gene: TRBV28; CDR3 length: 15; clone size: -; D gene: -; J gene: TRBJ1-5
CDR3 DNA: TGTGCCAGCAGCGTACAACAGGGTTACTATGGCTACACCTTC; CDR3 protein: CASSVQQGYYGYTF; V gene: TRBV9; CDR3 length: 14; clone size: -; D gene: -; J gene: TRBJ1-2
CDR3 DNA: TGCGCCAGCAGCTTAGGTCGGACAGGGAGCCTCACCGGGGAGCTGTTTTTT; CDR3 protein: CASSLGRTGSLTGELFF; V gene: TRBV5-1; CDR3 length: 17; clone size: -; D gene: TRBD1; J gene: TRBJ2-2
CDR3 DNA: TGTGCCAGCAGCCCCCGGACAGGGTTCTTCTACGAGCAGTACTTC; CDR3 protein: CASSPRTGFFYEQYF; V gene: TRBV2; CDR3 length: 15; clone size: -; D gene: TRBD1; J gene: TRBJ2-7
CDR3 DNA: TGTGCCTGGATCCCACGAGTACAAGAGACCCAGTACTTC; CDR3 protein: CAWIPRVQETQYF; V gene: TRBV30; CDR3 length: 13; clone size: -; D gene: -; J gene: TRBJ2-5
CDR3 DNA: TGTGCCAGCAGTTTGGGACAGACCTATGGCTACACCTTC; CDR3 protein: CASSLGQTYGYTF; V gene: TRBV25-1; CDR3 length: 13; clone size: -; D gene: TRBD1; J gene: TRBJ1-2
CDR3 DNA: TGTGCCATCAGTGCTAGCGGGGTTCAAGAGACCCAGTACTTC; CDR3 protein: CAISASGVQETQYF; V gene: TRBV10-3; CDR3 length: 14; clone size: -; D gene: TRBD2; J gene: TRBJ2-5
CDR3 DNA: TGTGCCAGCACCAGACTAGCGGGAGGAGGGATTCAGTACTTC; CDR3 protein: CASTRLAGGGIQYF; V gene: TRBV5-5; CDR3 length: 14; clone size: -; D gene: TRBD2; J gene: TRBJ2-4
CDR3 DNA: TGTGCCAGCAGCTTGCGGGAGCAGAGGCACGAGCAGTACTTC; CDR3 protein: CASSLREQRHEQYF; V gene: TRBV5-8; CDR3 length: 14; clone size: -; D gene: -; J gene: TRBJ2-7
CDR3 DNA: TGTGCCAGCAGTCGCGGGAGTTTGTACGAGCAGTACTTC; CDR3 protein: CASSRGSLYEQYF; V gene: TRBV6-5; CDR3 length: 13; clone size: -; D gene: TRBD2; J gene: TRBJ2-7
CDR3 DNA: TGTGCCAGCAGCTCCCCAGGGATCCCCTACGAGCAGTACTTC; CDR3 protein: CASSSPGIPYEQYF; V gene: TRBV11-3; CDR3 length: 14; clone size: -; D gene: -; J gene: TRBJ2-7
CDR3 DNA: TGTGCCAGCAGGGGTGTGGGGGCCACCTACGAGCAGTACTTC; CDR3 protein: CASRGVGATYEQYF; V gene: TRBV27; CDR3 length: 14; clone size: -; D gene: -; J gene: TRBJ2-7
CDR3 DNA: TGCGCCAGCTGGCGAGGAGTGGGCTCCTACAATGAGCAGTTCTTC; CDR3 protein: CASWRGVGSYNEQFF; V gene: TRBV23-1; CDR3 length: 15; clone size: -; D gene: -; J gene: TRBJ2-1
CDR3 DNA: TGTGCCAGCAGTCCCGGACAGGGCAGAGAAAAACTGTTTTTT; CDR3 protein: CASSPGQGREKLFF; V gene: TRBV28; CDR3 length: 14; clone size: -; D gene: TRBD1; J gene: TRBJ1-4
CDR3 DNA: TGTGCCAGCAGCTTCCGACTGGTGTCTAGCACAGATACGCAGTATTTT; CDR3 protein: CASSFRLVSSTDTQYF; V gene: TRBV7-8; CDR3 length: 16; clone size: -; D gene: -; J gene: TRBJ2-3
CDR3 DNA: TGTGCCAGCTCCTACGGACTAGCGGGGACAGATACGCAGTATTTT; CDR3 protein: CASSYGLAGTDTQYF; V gene: TRBV18; CDR3 length: 15; clone size: -; D gene: TRBD2; J gene: TRBJ2-3
CDR3 DNA: TGCGCCAGCAGTGCGTACAGGGAAGTTTACAATGAGCAGTTCTTC; CDR3 protein: CASSAYREVYNEQFF; V gene: TRBV10-1; CDR3 length: 15; clone size: -; D gene: -; J gene: TRBJ2-1
CDR3 DNA: TGCGCCAGCAGCCAAGGACTAGCGGGAGGGAATGAGCAGTTCTTC; CDR3 protein: CASSQGLAGGNEQFF; V gene: TRBV4-1; CDR3 length: 15; clone size: -; D gene: TRBD2; J gene: TRBJ2-1
CDR3 DNA: TGTGCCAGCAGCTTAGCGAAGAGGATAGCGGAGGCCCAAGAGACCCAGTACTTC; CDR3 protein: CASSLAKRIAEAQETQYF; V gene: TRBV7-9; CDR3 length: 18; clone size: -; D gene: -; J gene: TRBJ2-5
CDR3 DNA: TGTGCCTGTCGAGACAGACCTTTACCTGGAAACACCATATATTTT; CDR3 protein: CACRDRPLPGNTIYF; V gene: TRBV30; CDR3 length: 15; clone size: -; D gene: -; J gene: TRBJ1-3
CDR3 DNA: TGTGCCAGCAGCTCAGGGACATTTGACTACACCTTC; CDR3 protein: CASSSGTFDYTF; V gene: TRBV5-6; CDR3 length: 12; clone size: -; D gene: -; J gene: TRBJ1-2
CDR3 DNA: TGTGCCAGCAGCGTAGGGACGGGACAGGGGCAGTACGAGCAGTACTTC; CDR3 protein: CASSVGTGQGQYEQYF; V gene: TRBV9; CDR3 length: 16; clone size: -; D gene: TRBD1; J gene: TRBJ2-7
CDR3 DNA: TGTGCCAGCAGCGTAGGTAGCGCTGGGGCCAACGTCCTGACTTTC; CDR3 protein: CASSVGSAGANVLTF; V gene: TRBV9; CDR3 length: 15; clone size: -; D gene: -; J gene: TRBJ2-6
CDR3 DNA: TGCGCCAGCAGGCTACCCGGGAGTTCGGGAGAGACCCAGTACTTC; CDR3 protein: CASRLPGSSGETQYF; V gene: TRBV5-1; CDR3 length: 15; clone size: -; D gene: -; J gene: TRBJ2-5
CDR3 DNA: TGTGCCAGCAGTTTCGACAGAGGCTGGGATGGCTACACCTTC; CDR3 protein: CASSFDRGWDGYTF; V gene: TRBV27; CDR3 length: 14; clone size: -; D gene: -; J gene: TRBJ1-2
CDR3 DNA: TGTGCCAGCAGTTCCTCAACAGGGGACGAGCAGTACTTC; CDR3 protein: CASSSSTGDEQYF; V gene: TRBV28; CDR3 length: 13; clone size: -; D gene: TRBD1; J gene: TRBJ2-7
CDR3 DNA: TGCGCCAGCAGCTTGGGATGGCTAGCGTCAGATACGCAGTATTTT; CDR3 protein: CASSLGWLASDTQYF; V gene: TRBV5-1; CDR3 length: 15; clone size: -; D gene: -; J gene: TRBJ2-3
CDR3 DNA: TGTGCCATCAGTGAGTCACTAGCGGGAGCCTACAATGAGCAGTTCTTC; CDR3 protein: CAISESLAGAYNEQFF; V gene: TRBV10-3; CDR3 length: 16; clone size: -; D gene: TRBD2; J gene: TRBJ2-1
CDR3 DNA: TGTGCCAGTAGTATAGACCTAGGGGCACAGGGGGGCACTGAAGCTTTCTTT; CDR3 protein: CASSIDLGAQGGTEAFF; V gene: TRBV19; CDR3 length: 17; clone size: -; D gene: TRBD1; J gene: TRBJ1-1
CDR3 DNA: TGTGCCAGCTCACCTGCCGGGAGCTCTGGAAACACCATATATTTT; CDR3 protein: CASSPAGSSGNTIYF; V gene: TRBV18; CDR3 length: 15; clone size: -; D gene: -; J gene: TRBJ1-3
CDR3 DNA: TGTGCCAGTGTCGGTGGTAGCGCGGTCTCCTACAATGAGCAGTTCTTC; CDR3 protein: CASVGGSAVSYNEQFF; V gene: TRBV19; CDR3 length: 16; clone size: -; D gene: -; J gene: TRBJ2-1
CDR3 DNA: TGTGCCAGCAGCTTGGACGCCGGGCAAGAGACCCAGTACTTC; CDR3 protein: CASSLDAGQETQYF; V gene: TRBV5-4; CDR3 length: 14; clone size: -; D gene: -; J gene: TRBJ2-5
CDR3 DNA: TGTGCCAGTAGTTCGCAGGGCCCTCAGCCCCAGCATTTT; CDR3 protein: CASSSQGPQPQHF; V gene: TRBV19; CDR3 length: 13; clone size: few; D gene: -; J gene: TRBJ1-5